The sequence of this T cell receptor (beta chain) was determined in a study of graft-versus-host responses after intestinal transplantation (dated by TCRdb to the early 2020s). General notes on the study: The transplants that recipients received were multivisceral, liver-intestinal, or isolated intestinal. Every recipient was given anti-thymocyte globulin induction, followed by about three years of maintenance tacrolimus and steroids. Graft-versus-host and host-versus-graft alloreactive T cell clones were tracked in the graft, circulation and bone marrow after intestinal transplantation using bulk TCR-beta CDR3 sequencing. Alloreactive clones were identified by sequencing pre-transplant mixed lymphocyte reaction products and comparing these products with unstimulated pre-transplant donor and recipient T cells. A cohort of about 26 intestinal transplant recipients, including one retransplant, was enrolled, and a few patients lacking pretransplant specimens were excluded. Donor T cell macrochimerism was defined as a peak of at least 4% donor T cells among recipient peripheral blood mononuclear cells. Instead of going to the commercial service, samples from a few later patients were sequenced in-house on an Illumina MiSeq and processed with MiXCR. The investigation overall reported the following: Conclusions were limited by the relatively low number and heterogeneity of intestinal transplant patients. Peak levels of circulating GvH clones were associated with declines in HvG clones early after transplant. GvH clones were found in recipient bone marrow, and some of the GvH clones appeared earlier in ileal mucosa or blood, which is consistent with an intestinal mucosal origin. High GvH to HvG T cell clonal ratios were observed in the allografts of patients with donor T cell macrochimerism.

The library was obtained by the immunoSEQ multiplex PCR assay. For most patients, genomic DNA was isolated with the Qiagen DNeasy Blood and Tissue Kit and shipped frozen to Adaptive Biotechnologies for TCR sequencing. High-throughput TCR-beta CDR3 sequencing of genomic DNA from most patients was performed by Adaptive Biotechnologies. The source study handled its data this way. Adaptive's ImmunoSEQ software was the source of the TCR sequencing data for 18 patients, while a few other patients were processed with MiXCR and VDJtools. CD4 versus CD8 sorting errors were corrected by removing sequences found in both subsets at a frequency ratio below 5:1. CDR3 nucleotide sequences shared by donor and recipient were removed because the origin of these sequences could not be assigned. Alloreactive clones required at least 2-fold expansion over unstimulated cells and minimum CFSE-low frequency of 0.002% (template counts) or 0.001% (read counts). Mappable clones were those detected in sequenced pre-transplant spleen, lymph node, or MLR CFSE-low populations of the donor or recipient. The cumulative frequency of alloreactive clones was calculated as a percentage of all sequences, weighted by copy number. What TCRdb holds here is the immuneACCESS table cut down to in-frame rearrangements. Part of the clones is not present; checked against another copy, under half of the missing clones reflect an unresolved V gene, and the others are unexplained. Clonal size and the V and J genes are those of that table, whereas D and trimming came from the DNA. A total of roughly 64,000 clones appear in this sample, 90% of them only once. Roughly 1.6% of the sample is taken by the ten largest.

Taken from cysteine to phenylalanine, the CDR3 has 13 residues. Of all the DNA, just the CDR3 is kept, 39 bases in frame from base 1. V and J lose 4 bases and 5 bases, and a span of 12 bases separates them. As encoded in the germline V gene (reference sequence), CDR1 is LNHDA while CDR2 is SQIVND. This specimen's time point label, per the study, means: cells obtained before transplantation from donor or recipient. CD3+CD4+ and CD3+CD8+ populations were FACS-sorted from unstimulated pre-transplant donor and recipient cells taken from spleen or lymph nodes. This clone has a single count. It lacks a known antigen. The sample holds no much larger clone one base away, and base qualities are not on file.

Recombination linked TRBV19 to TRBJ2-7, with a weak D call of TRBD2 (5 bases match). The clonotype originates from a human donor who was the organ donor for an intestinal transplant. Material: unstimulated CD8+ T cells sorted from spleen or lymph node cells, obtained before transplant. The DNA sequence reads TGTGCCAGTAGTACGACTATTATTGACGAGCAGTACTTC. It translates to CASSTTIIDEQYF.